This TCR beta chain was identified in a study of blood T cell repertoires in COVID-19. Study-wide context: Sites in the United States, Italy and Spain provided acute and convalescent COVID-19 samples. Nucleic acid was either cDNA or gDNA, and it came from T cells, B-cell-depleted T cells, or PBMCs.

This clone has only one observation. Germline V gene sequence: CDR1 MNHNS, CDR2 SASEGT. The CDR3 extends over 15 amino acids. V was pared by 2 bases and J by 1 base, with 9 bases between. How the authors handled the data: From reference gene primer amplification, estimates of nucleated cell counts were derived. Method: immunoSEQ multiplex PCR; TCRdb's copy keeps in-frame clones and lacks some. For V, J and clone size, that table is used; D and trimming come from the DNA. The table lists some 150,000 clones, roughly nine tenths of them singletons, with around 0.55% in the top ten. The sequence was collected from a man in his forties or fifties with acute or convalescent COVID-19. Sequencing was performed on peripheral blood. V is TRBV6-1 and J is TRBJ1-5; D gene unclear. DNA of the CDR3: TGTGCCAGCAGTGAACGGTCGGGAAGCAATCAGCCCCAGCATTTT. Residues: CASSERSGSNQPQHF.